These 26 T cell receptor beta chains came from one sample sequenced in a study of T cells in Graves' hyperthyroidism and ophthalmopathy. RNA transcripts provided the source from which TCR beta CDR3 regions were amplified. HTBI primers drove first-round RT-PCR of the TCR CDR3. Using its own MiXCR run on the multiplex PCR reads, TCRdb lists one record per CDR3 protein. The sample shows approximately 690,000 distinct CDR3 sequences, around 15% of them seen only once. What was sequenced was blood. The receptors stem from a woman in her forties or fifties with Graves' ophthalmopathy.

This clonotype has ten or more counts. This chain joins TRBV7-9 and TRBJ2-7, with D unclear. The V gene lost 4 bases and the J gene lost 7 bases, with 8 bases spanning the gap. CDR3 length: 11 amino acids. Germline V gene lookup returns CDR1 SEHNR and CDR2 FQNEAQ (reference sequence). The CDR3 reads CASSYSREQYF. The CDR3 region has the DNA TGTGCCAGCAGCTATAGCCGGGAGCAGTACTTC.

This clonotype was counted ten times or more. The chain couples TRBV30 to TRBJ2-1, with 8 bases aligning to TRBD1. V shed 4 bases, J shed 6 bases, and the junction held 5 bases outside the gene matches. Germline V gene sequence: CDR1 GTSNPN, CDR2 SVGIG (reference sequence). This CDR3 comprises 13 residues. As DNA, the CDR3 is TGTGCCTGGACCGGACAGGGTTTCAATGAGCAGTTCTTC. Encoded protein: CAWTGQGFNEQFF.

This clonotype was detected ten times or more. The germline gene is not matched at one end of the junction; a read error may be the cause. The J gene is TRBJ2-1, the V gene TRBV19; no clear D gene. Germline CDR1 is LNHDA and CDR2 is SQIVND (reference sequence). The CDR3 contains 15 residues. This chain's CDR3 is CASNIDPRRKNEQFF. CDR3 sequence (DNA): TGTGCCAGTAATATAGACCCACGAAGAAAAAATGAGCAGTTCTTC.

The chain recombines TRBV29-1 with TRBJ1-1; TRBD1 matches 8 bases. This CDR3 spans 11 amino acids. Germline assignment: CDR1 SQVTM and CDR2 ANQGSEA. Trimming at V came to 7 bases and at J to 12 bases, leaving 10 bases not matched to a gene. CDR3 bases: TGCAGCGCGCGCCCGACAGGGGATCCTTTCTTT. The encoded protein is CSARPTGDPFF.

This clonotype has at least ten counts. A read error may account for a junction end that differs from germline. The genes are TRBV6-1 and TRBJ1-2; 7 bases map to TRBD1. Germline V gives CDR1 MNHNS, CDR2 SASEGT. The CDR3 consists of 11 residues. Here the CDR3 reads CASRDSYGYTF. In DNA, the CDR3 is TGCGCCAGCAGGGACAGCTATGGCTACACCTTC.

The V gene is TRBV7-2, the J gene TRBJ2-1; D possibly corresponds to TRBD2 (5 bases). The CDR3 spans 13 residues. CDR1 and CDR2 from the germline V gene are SGHTA and FQGNSA. V was trimmed by 5 bases and J by 8 bases, leaving 13 bases between them. The CDR3: CASSRQLDDEQFF. The CDR3 nucleotides are TGTGCCAGCAGCCGCCAACTAGACGATGAGCAGTTCTTC.

The CDR3 sequence is CASSEFSTSGDIPYEQYF. CDR3 DNA sequence: TGTGCCAGCAGTGAATTTTCGACTAGCGGGGATATACCCTACGAGCAGTACTTC. The rearrangement uses TRBV6-1 and TRBJ2-7; 11 nucleotides align to TRBD2. From germline, CDR1 is MNHNS and CDR2 SASEGT. The CDR3 loop spans 18 amino acids. J was trimmed by 2 bases and V by 2 bases; bases with no gene match: 11.

This clonotype has at least ten counts. The chain links TRBV7-9 to TRBJ2-1, with 12 bases lining up with TRBD2. This CDR3 comprises 17 residues. The V gene end was trimmed by 3 bases and the J gene end by 5 bases; junction bases not matched to a gene: 8. Germline CDR1 and CDR2: SEHNR and FQNEAQ (reference sequence). CDR3: CASSFPTRTSGNNEQFF. CDR3 DNA sequence: TGTGCCAGCAGCTTCCCTACTCGGACTAGCGGGAACAATGAGCAGTTCTTC. Looking up the rest from reference TRBV7-9 and TRBJ2-1 gives the full variable domain: DTGVSQNPRHKITKRGQNVTFRCDPISEHNRLYWYRQTLGQGPEFLTYFQNEAQLEKSRLLSDRFSAERPKGSFSTLEIQRTEQGDSAMYLCASSFPTRTSGNNEQFFGPGTRLTVL.

CDR3 in amino acids: CASSPGPYNFNEQFF. The CDR3 coding sequence is TGTGCCAGCAGCCCCGGCCCCTATAACTTTAATGAGCAGTTCTTC. The genes are TRBV9 and TRBJ2-1; D unclear. V gave up 4 bases and J gave up 7 bases, with 18 bases separating them. Per germline, CDR1 SGDLS and CDR2 YYNGEE. This CDR3 has 15 amino acids. Full variable domain (outside the CDR3, taken from reference TRBV9 and TRBJ2-1): DSGVTQTPKHLITATGQRVTLRCSPRSGDLSVYWYQQSLDQGLQFLIQYYNGEERAKGNILERFSAQQFPDLHSELNLSSLELGDSALYFCASSPGPYNFNEQFFGPGTRLTVL.

There are many counts of this clonotype. This rearrangement joins TRBV7-8 to TRBJ1-4; TRBD1 aligns across 8 bases. Trimming removed 4 bases from V and 8 bases from J; junction bases left unmatched: 12. This CDR3 is built from 16 residues. Per germline, CDR1 SGHVS and CDR2 FQNEAQ. The CDR3 bases are TGTGCCAGCAGCTCGACAAAGACAGGGGCAGGGGAAAAACTGTTTTTT. This translates into CASSSTKTGAGEKLFF.

As concerns this clonotype: This may stem from a read error, because a much larger clone lies one nucleotide away. The chain is built from TRBV13 and TRBJ2-3; 7 bases agree with TRBD1. The CDR3 extends over 15 amino acids. Germline V gene data show CDR1 as PRHDT and CDR2 as FYEKMQ (reference sequence). V shed 6 bases, J shed 2 bases, and the junction held 8 bases outside the gene matches. In nucleotides, the CDR3 is TGTGCCAGCAGTGCAACAGGGGATTCCACAGATACGCAGTATTTT. Translating it yields CASSATGDSTDTQYF.

In this sample, this clonotype turned up many times. The chain combines TRBV2 with TRBJ2-5; tentatively, D is TRBD1 or TRBD2 (5 bases each). The V gene's germline CDR1 is SNHLY and CDR2 FYNNEI. The CDR3 runs 13 residues. V was cut by 6 bases and J by 4 bases, with 12 bases left in between. The DNA of the CDR3 is TGTGCCAGCAGCGGACCGGGACGAGAGACCCAGTACTTC. Translated: CASSGPGRETQYF.

In this sample, this clonotype turned up a few times. The gene calls are TRBV5-1 and TRBJ2-1, with TRBD2 matching over 11 bases. The CDR3 runs 16 residues. V lost 6 bases, J lost 10 bases, and 15 bases stayed unmatched. Germline assignment: CDR1 SGHRS and CDR2 YFSETQ. The CDR3 region has the DNA TGCGCCAGCACCTTCATGGAGGGAACTAGCGGGGGAGAGCAGTTCTTC. This gives the protein CASTFMEGTSGGEQFF.

This clonotype has at least ten counts. V and J are TRBV3-1 and TRBJ2-5; a weak D match, TRBD1 (6 bases). The ends were cut back, 8 bases at V and 3 bases at J, with 19 bases in the middle. The CDR3 is made up of 15 amino acids. Germline V gene lookup returns CDR1 LGHDT and CDR2 YNNKEL (reference sequence). The CDR3 sequence is CASLPLGAHEETQYF. The CDR3, as DNA: TGTGCCAGCCTCCCCTTGGGGGCCCACGAAGAGACCCAGTACTTC.

The CDR3 DNA sequence: TGTGCCAGCAGTTACTCGAGACAGAGCCAGCCCCAGCATTTT. The encoded protein is CASSYSRQSQPQHF. The chain couples TRBV6-5 to TRBJ1-5; tentative D call: TRBD1 (5 bases). Looked up from germline, CDR1 is MNHEY and CDR2 is SVGAGI. Trimming stripped 0 bases from V and 7 bases from J, with 10 bases between. The CDR3 has 14 residues.

This clonotype appeared a few times. The rearrangement uses TRBV10-3 and TRBJ1-6; tentative D call: TRBD1 (6 bases). V lost 10 bases and J lost 7, with 14 bases in between. The CDR3 totals 13 residues. Germline V gene lookup returns CDR1 ENHRY and CDR2 SYGVKD. The CDR3 is CATTQGTNSPLHF. The CDR3 DNA reads TGTGCCACTACCCAGGGGACGAATTCACCCCTCCACTTT.

This clonotype was recorded many times. The V call is TRBV11-3, the J call TRBJ2-7, with 8 bases matching TRBD1. This CDR3 contains 15 residues. Germline V gene data show CDR1 as SGHNT and CDR2 as YENEEA. J was trimmed by 2 bases and V by 5 bases; bases with no gene match: 8. This chain's CDR3 is CASSPGTGDAYEQYF. CDR3 DNA sequence: TGTGCCAGCAGCCCAGGGACAGGCGACGCCTACGAGCAGTACTTC.

The V and J genes are TRBV6-2 or TRBV6-3 and TRBJ2-7; D not certain. CDR1 is MNHEY, CDR2 SVGEGT, per germline. The length of the CDR3 is 14 residues. The germline V and J ends were trimmed by 3 bases and 5 bases, with 14 bases remaining between them. The CDR3 DNA sequence: TGTGCCAGCAGTTATTTGATGGAAAGCCACGAGCAGTACTTC. As protein: CASSYLMESHEQYF.

This clonotype came up many times. The V gene is TRBV30, the J gene TRBJ1-2; TRBD1 matches at 8 bases. The CDR3 has 16 residues. J was trimmed by 2 bases and V by 2 bases; bases with no gene match: 10. Germline values: CDR1 GTSNPN, CDR2 SVGIG (reference sequence). Here the CDR3 DNA reads TGTGCCTGGAGTCGATCCCGGGACAGGTCGAACTATGGCTACACCTTC. As protein: CAWSRSRDRSNYGYTF.

This clonotype was detected many times. The V and J genes are TRBV7-9 and TRBJ1-2; D remains unclear. Germline V gene lookup returns CDR1 SEHNR and CDR2 FQNEAQ (reference sequence). This CDR3 comprises 14 residues. Trimming shortened V by 5 bases and J by 7 bases, and 17 bases separated the two germline ends. CDR3 DNA sequence: TGTGCCAGCAGCCCCCTGGGAGGGCTGGGTGGCTACACCTTC. It codes for CASSPLGGLGGYTF.

This clonotype was recorded many times. The chain links TRBV12-3 or TRBV12-4 to TRBJ1-5, with a tentative D call TRBD1 (5 bases). The CDR3 is 15 residues long. The V and J ends lost 2 bases and 7 bases respectively, with 15 bases between them. CDR3 loop: CASSLLIRGEQPQHF. CDR3 in DNA: TGTGCCAGCAGTTTATTAATCCGGGGGGAACAGCCCCAGCATTTT.

This clonotype was counted at least ten times. This rearrangement joins TRBV5-1 to TRBJ2-7, with 9 bases identical to TRBD2. The CDR3 extends over 18 amino acids. From germline, CDR1 is SGHRS and CDR2 YFSETQ. Unmatched junction bases numbered 10, after V lost 0 bases and J lost 0 bases. This CDR3 reads CASSLGWLAGQSSYEQYF. CDR3 in DNA: TGCGCCAGCAGCTTGGGATGGCTAGCGGGGCAGAGCTCCTACGAGCAGTACTTC.

There are a few counts of this clonotype. V and J are TRBV28 and TRBJ1-5; a weak D match, TRBD1 (6 bases). The CDR3 is made up of 13 amino acids. CDR1 and CDR2 (germline): MDHEN, SYDVKM. Trimming took off 9 bases at V and 3 bases at J, with 12 bases between the two ends. The chain's CDR3 is CASKDRNNQPQHF. The CDR3, as DNA: TGTGCCAGTAAAGACAGGAACAATCAGCCCCAGCATTTT.

Concerning this clonotype: One end of the junction varies from germline; a read error may be responsible. This chain joins TRBV28 and TRBJ1-2; TRBD1 matches at 7 bases. Germline V gene lookup returns CDR1 MDHEN and CDR2 SYDVKM. The CDR3 is made up of 13 amino acids. This chain's CDR3 is CASNLRGRYGYTF. The CDR3 DNA is TGTGCCAGCAATTTAAGGGGGCGCTATGGCTACACCTTC.

This clonotype showed up many times. The chain uses TRBV6-6 and TRBJ1-1, with 9 bases identical to TRBD1. This CDR3 comprises 14 residues. V shed 2 bases, J shed 5 bases, and the junction held 3 bases outside the gene matches. Germline CDR1 reads MNHNY; CDR2 reads SVGAGI (reference sequence). The CDR3 is CASSYGDRVTEAFF. In DNA, the CDR3 is TGTGCCAGCAGTTACGGGGACAGGGTAACTGAAGCTTTCTTT.

Ten or more counts support this clonotype. The V gene is TRBV12-3 or TRBV12-4, the J gene TRBJ1-3, with 8 nucleotides matching TRBD1. The J segment lost 0 bases and the V segment lost 3 bases, leaving 7 bases of the junction unmatched. This CDR3 comprises 17 residues. The CDR3: CASSFLPGGYSGNTIYF. The CDR3 region has the DNA TGTGCCAGCAGTTTCCTTCCAGGGGGCTACTCTGGAAACACCATATATTTT.